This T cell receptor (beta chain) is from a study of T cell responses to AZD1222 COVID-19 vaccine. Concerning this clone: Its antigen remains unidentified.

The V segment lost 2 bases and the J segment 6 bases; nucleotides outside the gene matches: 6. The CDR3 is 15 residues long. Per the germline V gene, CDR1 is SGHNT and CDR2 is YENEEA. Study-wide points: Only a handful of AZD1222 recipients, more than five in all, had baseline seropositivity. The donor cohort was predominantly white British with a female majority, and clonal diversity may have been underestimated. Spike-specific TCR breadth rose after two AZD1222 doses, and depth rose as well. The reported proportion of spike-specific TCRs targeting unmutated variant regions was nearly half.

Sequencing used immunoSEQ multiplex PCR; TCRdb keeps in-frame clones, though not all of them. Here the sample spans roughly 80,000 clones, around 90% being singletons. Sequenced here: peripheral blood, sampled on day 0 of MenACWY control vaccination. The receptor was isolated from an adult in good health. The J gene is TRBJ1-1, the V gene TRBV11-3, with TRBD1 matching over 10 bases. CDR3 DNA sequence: TGTGCCAGCAGCTTATCCGGACAGGGGGGTTCTGAAGCTTTCTTT. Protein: CASSLSGQGGSEAFF.